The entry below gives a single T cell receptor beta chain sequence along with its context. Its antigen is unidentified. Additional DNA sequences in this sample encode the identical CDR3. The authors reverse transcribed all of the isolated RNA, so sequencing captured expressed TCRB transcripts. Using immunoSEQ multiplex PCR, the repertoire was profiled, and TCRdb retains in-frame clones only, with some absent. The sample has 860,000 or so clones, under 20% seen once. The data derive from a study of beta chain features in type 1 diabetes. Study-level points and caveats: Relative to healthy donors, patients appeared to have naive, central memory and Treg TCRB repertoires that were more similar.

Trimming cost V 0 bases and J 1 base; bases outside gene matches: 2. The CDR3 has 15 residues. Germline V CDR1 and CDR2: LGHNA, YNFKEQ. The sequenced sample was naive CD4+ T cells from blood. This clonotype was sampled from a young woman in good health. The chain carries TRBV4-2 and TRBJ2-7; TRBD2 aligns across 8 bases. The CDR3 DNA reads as TGTGCCAGCAGCCAAGACACTAGCGGATCCTACGAGCAGTACTTC. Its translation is CASSQDTSGSYEQYF.